This entry is about one T cell receptor (beta chain). There are many counts of this clonotype. Its recognized antigen is unknown. No base qualities exist here, and no much larger clone lies one base off it. This entry belongs to a study of T-cell reconstitution after alpha-beta-depleted transplantation in children (dated by TCRdb to between 2015 and 2016). Regarding the research as a whole: Using TCR repertoire profiling, the study quantitatively followed how T-cell immune reconstitution unfolded in children after TCRalphabeta/CD19-depleted allogeneic hematopoietic cell transplantation. Results and caveats for the whole study, not just this receptor: Over the following months the frequencies of hyperexpanded clones went down, and after one year T-cell counts and TCRbeta diversity were mostly credited to newly produced T cells. Apparently early alphabetaT-cell count recovery about two months after transplant reportedly relied on only several hundred rapidly expanded clones derived from non-depleted graft cells. The high TCRbeta diversity at day 60 in some patients was ascribed to recipient T cells and intrathymic progenitors that had survived conditioning.

The library relied on PCR. The instrument given in TCRdb is Illumina HiSeq 2500. Molecular barcoding was employed in the preparation of TCR libraries, with unique molecular identifiers being used to normalize TCRbeta repertoire quantification. The public sequencing data were trimmed at Q25 with fastp and processed into clonotypes with MiXCR by TCRdb, which kept only in-frame beta chains. Under each unique CDR3 protein, matching rows form one entry showing the most common genes and DNA. For this sample there are 250,000 or so distinct CDR3 sequences; roughly 7.7% appear just once. Approximately 6.3% of the sample is taken by the ten largest. The germline V gene supplies CDR1 MNHEY and CDR2 SVGEGT. The CDR3, from cysteine to phenylalanine, totals 15 residues. The CDR3 DNA has 45 bases and is translated from base 1. Trimming removed 2 bases from V and 5 bases from J; the gene matches leave 9 bases unexplained.

Sample treatment or condition, as interpreted from the label and publication: allogeneic hematopoietic cell transplantation with graft depleted of TCRalphabeta T cells and CD19 B cells. The children who served as transplant recipients had been given grafts of TCRalphabeta/CD19-depleted allogeneic hematopoietic cells. This clonotype was obtained from a male patient aged 10 to 17 who had a stem cell transplant for acute lymphoblastic leukemia, so the T cells may come from the graft donor. Sequenced material: PBMCs, mostly from graft donor cells, taken 180 days after TCRalphabeta/CD19-depleted stem cell transplant. In this chain, TRBV6-2 or TRBV6-3 is recombined with TRBJ2-7; TRBD1 fits 7 bases in the junction. The DNA reads as follows: TGTGCCAGCAGTTACGGGACAGTCACCCCCAACGAGCAGTACTTC. The encoded protein is CASSYGTVTPNEQYF.